These 19 T cell receptor beta chains originate from one sample sequenced in a study of blood T cells in healthy people across ages. Primed by a sample-barcoded 5' primer and a J-beta primer mix, a second PCR proceeded for about 6 to 12 cycles. MiXCR, run by TCRdb on the 5' RACE reads, gives a single entry per CDR3 protein. The table includes hundreds of thousands of distinct CDR3 sequences, approximately 53% detected once. Sample: blood. The receptors come from a man between 40 and 49 years old in good health.

The chain combines TRBV13 with TRBJ1-4, with D possibly TRBD1 on 6 matching bases. The CDR3 totals 14 residues. The V gene lost 3 bases and the J gene lost 2 bases, with 7 bases spanning the gap. CDR1 is PRHDT, CDR2 FYEKMQ, per germline (reference sequence). CDR3 sequence reads: CASSFTGTNEKLFF. The CDR3 DNA sequence: TGTGCCAGCAGCTTCACAGGGACTAATGAAAAACTGTTTTTT.

This chain links TRBV3-1 with TRBJ2-6; D gene ambiguous. CDR3 length: 18 amino acids. Per the germline V gene, CDR1 is LGHDT and CDR2 is YNNKEL (reference sequence). V lost 4 bases to trimming and J lost 2 bases, with 18 bases between them. The CDR3 region is CASSRVIPSPPGANVLTF. CDR3 bases: TGTGCCAGCAGCCGGGTAATTCCAAGCCCCCCTGGGGCCAACGTCCTGACTTTC.

The CDR3 DNA is TGTGCCAGCAGTGAGGACAGTGGTTCCTACGAGCAGTACTTC. Residues: CASSEDSGSYEQYF. The chain employs TRBV25-1 and TRBJ2-7, with a weak D call TRBD1 (6 bases). Germline-derived CDR1 and CDR2 are MGHDK and SYGVNS. This CDR3 has 14 amino acids. Trimming removed 3 bases from V and 1 base from J, with 10 bases in between.

The chain uses TRBV29-1 and TRBJ2-7; 8 nucleotides agree with TRBD2. The CDR3 sequence is 14 residues long. Germline-derived CDR1 and CDR2 are SQVTM and ANQGSEA. The ends lost 3 bases at V and 0 bases at J; junction bases unmatched: 4. CDR3 DNA sequence: TGCAGCGTTGATAGCGGGACCCTCTCCTACGAGCAGTACTTC. It encodes CSVDSGTLSYEQYF.

This clonotype has a count of ten or more. The V and J genes are TRBV7-2 and TRBJ2-1; the D is unclear. Trimming removed 1 base from V and 6 bases from J, with 13 bases in between. Germline CDR1 and CDR2: SGHTA and FQGNSA. This CDR3 spans 15 amino acids. CDR3 coding DNA: TGTGCCAGCAGCTTAGGGGCTGCAGTTGTCAATGAGCAGTTCTTC. This encodes CASSLGAAVVNEQFF.

Concerning this clonotype itself: A much larger clonotype is one base distant, so this may be a read error. The rearrangement links TRBV29-1 to TRBJ2-3; D remains ambiguous. Trimming cost V 7 bases and J 4 bases, with 9 bases left between them. The CDR3 runs to 11 residues. Germline lookup yields CDR1 SQVTM and CDR2 ANQGSEA. Written as DNA, the CDR3 is TGCAGCGCTACACCCTCAGATACGCAGTATTTT. Its protein is CSATPSDTQYF.

This clonotype was seen a handful of times. V gene TRBV9 combines with J gene TRBJ2-1; maybe TRBD2 (6 bases). With 6 bases removed from V and 8 bases from J, the gap between germline ends came to 15 bases. Germline loops: CDR1 SGDLS, CDR2 YYNGEE. The length of the CDR3 is 13 residues. The DNA for the CDR3 is TGTGCCAGCACCCCGGGAGTATGGTATGAGCAGTTCTTC. It yields the protein CASTPGVWYEQFF.

The genes are TRBV5-6 and TRBJ2-5, with a possible D match to TRBD1 (5 bases). From germline, CDR1 is SGHDT and CDR2 YYEEEE. V was trimmed by 4 bases and J by 2 bases, leaving 12 bases between them. This CDR3 comprises 14 residues. The CDR3 spells CASSGAHLQETQYF. DNA for the CDR3: TGTGCCAGCAGCGGGGCACACCTTCAAGAGACCCAGTACTTC. Full variable domain (outside the CDR3, taken from reference TRBV5-6 and TRBJ2-5): DAGVTQSPTHLIKTRGQQVTLRCSPKSGHDTVSWYQQALGQGPQFIFQYYEEEERQRGNFPDRFSGHQFPNYSSELNVNALLLGDSALYLCASSGAHLQETQYFGPGTRLLVL.

The chain combines TRBV11-3 with TRBJ2-3; tentatively, D is TRBD1 (5 bases). The V gene lost 5 bases and the J gene lost 0 bases, with 9 bases spanning the gap. Germline loops: CDR1 SGHNT, CDR2 YENEEA. The CDR3 is 14 residues long. This CDR3 is CASSIGHSTDTQYF. CDR3 nucleotide sequence: TGTGCCAGCAGCATAGGACACAGCACAGATACGCAGTATTTT. Complete variable domain (other parts from reference TRBV11-3 and TRBJ2-3): EAGVVQSPRYKIIEKKQPVAFWCNPISGHNTLYWYLQNLGQGPELLIRYENEEAVDDSQLPKDRFSAERLKGVDSTLKIQPAELGDSAVYLCASSIGHSTDTQYFGPGTRLTVL.

The chain has TRBV3-1 and TRBJ2-1; 12 bases line up with TRBD2. Germline V gene data show CDR1 as LGHDT and CDR2 as YNNKEL (reference sequence). This CDR3 has 13 residues. Trimming cost V 7 bases and J 10 bases; bases outside gene matches: 5. The CDR3 sequence is CASTTSGRNEQFF. In nucleotides, the CDR3 is TGTGCCAGCACCACTAGCGGGAGGAACGAGCAGTTCTTC.

V gene TRBV29-1 combines with J gene TRBJ2-6; 9 bases map to TRBD1. The junction had 9 bases not matched to a gene; V was cut back by 6 bases and J by 0 bases. The CDR3 length is 17 residues. Germline loops: CDR1 SQVTM, CDR2 ANQGSEA. CDR3 in amino acids: CSVTGTGLTSGANVLTF. The CDR3, as DNA: TGCAGCGTCACCGGGACAGGGCTCACCTCTGGGGCCAACGTCCTGACTTTC.

This clonotype has a handful of counts. The rearrangement joins TRBV25-1 to TRBJ2-5; maybe TRBD2 (5 bases). This CDR3 is built from 14 residues. The V end was cut by 6 bases, the J end by 4 bases, with 15 bases between. Germline assignment: CDR1 MGHDK and CDR2 SYGVNS. This chain's CDR3 is CASRGDLEVETQYF. The CDR3 DNA reads as TGTGCCAGCAGGGGAGACCTTGAAGTAGAGACCCAGTACTTC.

There are a few counts of this clonotype. CDR3 residues: CASSRASSWVSTDTQYF. DNA for the CDR3: TGTGCCAGCAGCCGTGCCTCTAGTTGGGTTAGCACAGATACGCAGTATTTT. The J gene is TRBJ2-3, the V gene TRBV7-8; no clear D. This CDR3 is 17 amino acids long. Germline V CDR1 and CDR2: SGHVS, FQNEAQ. V was trimmed by 5 bases and J by 0 bases, leaving 18 bases between them.

V gene TRBV6-2 or TRBV6-3 combines with J gene TRBJ2-4; 8 positions match TRBD1. The assigned J gene may be wrong: the sequence end matches TRBJ2-7 better. There are 15 residues in the CDR3. CDR1 and CDR2 (germline): MNHEY, SVGEGT. This CDR3 reads CASRGISTGGYEQYF. CDR3 bases: TGTGCCAGCAGGGGGATCTCAACAGGGGGCTACGAGCAGTACTTC.

There are a few counts of this clonotype. This chain connects TRBV29-1 to TRBJ1-5; tentatively, D is TRBD1 (6 bases). The germline gives CDR1 SQVTM, CDR2 ANQGSEA. V was trimmed by 4 bases and J by 4 bases, leaving 8 bases between them. The CDR3 loop spans 12 amino acids. The CDR3 DNA sequence: TGCAGCGTTGCAGGGGCAAATCAGCCCCAGCATTTT. This sequence encodes CSVAGANQPQHF.

This clonotype has only one observation. The rearrangement uses TRBV7-2 and TRBJ2-3, with D perhaps matching TRBD2 (5 bases). The CDR3 runs 15 residues. CDR1 and CDR2 (germline): SGHTA, FQGNSA. The V gene lost 0 bases and the J gene lost 3 bases, with 10 bases spanning the gap. The CDR3 loop reads CASSLATSVTDTQYF. The DNA for the CDR3 is TGTGCCAGCAGCTTAGCTACTAGTGTTACAGATACGCAGTATTTT.

This rearrangement joins TRBV2 to TRBJ1-4; possible D gene TRBD1, 5 bases. Germline values: CDR1 SNHLY, CDR2 FYNNEI. Trimming cost V 5 bases and J 2 bases, with 12 bases left between them. This CDR3 has 15 amino acids. In nucleotides, the CDR3 is TGTGCCAGCAGTTACGGTCAGGGCACTAATGAAAAACTGTTTTTT. It specifies CASSYGQGTNEKLFF.

This chain connects TRBV12-3 or TRBV12-4 to TRBJ2-5; D gene ambiguous. V gave up 6 bases and J gave up 1 base, with 18 bases separating them. The CDR3 has 16 amino acids. CDR3 loop: CASSGPAGQAQETQYF. DNA for the CDR3: TGTGCCAGCAGCGGCCCCGCCGGGCAAGCCCAAGAGACCCAGTACTTC.

V gene TRBV5-1 combines with J gene TRBJ2-1; weak D call: TRBD2 (5 bases). Germline CDR1 and CDR2: SGHRS and YFSETQ. The V gene lost 0 bases and the J gene lost 0 bases, with 10 bases spanning the gap. CDR3 length equals 16 residues. The CDR3 bases are TGCGCCAGCAGCTTGGTGATGGGGAGCTCCTACAATGAGCAGTTCTTC. Translated: CASSLVMGSSYNEQFF.